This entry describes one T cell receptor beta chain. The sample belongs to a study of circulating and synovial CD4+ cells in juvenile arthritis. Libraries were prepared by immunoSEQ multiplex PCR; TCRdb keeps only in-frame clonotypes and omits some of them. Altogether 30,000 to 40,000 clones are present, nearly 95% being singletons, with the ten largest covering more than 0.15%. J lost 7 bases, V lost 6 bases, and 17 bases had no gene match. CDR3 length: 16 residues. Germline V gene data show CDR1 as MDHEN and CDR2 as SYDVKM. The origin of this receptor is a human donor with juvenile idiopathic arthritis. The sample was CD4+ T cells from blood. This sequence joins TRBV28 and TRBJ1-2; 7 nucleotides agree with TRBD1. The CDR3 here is CASSYSDRVHGGGYTF. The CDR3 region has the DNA TGTGCCAGCAGCTACTCCGACAGGGTACACGGCGGTGGCTACACCTTC.